This T cell receptor beta chain originates from a study of T cells after posttransplantation cyclophosphamide. This clone was counted at least ten times. The CDR3 is 16 amino acids. The V gene's germline CDR1 is SGHRS and CDR2 YFSETQ. V shed 0 bases, J shed 1 base, and the junction held 4 bases outside the gene matches. Sequencing used immunoSEQ multiplex PCR; TCRdb keeps in-frame clones, though not all of them. The data show tens of thousands of clones, with none appearing a single time. This receptor was taken from a man between 50 and 59 years old in good health, CMV-negative, and a related stem cell transplant donor. Sequenced input: PBMCs. This chain uses TRBV5-1 with TRBJ1-3; 7 nucleotides line up with TRBD1. Here the CDR3 reads CASSLATGRSGNTIYF. In nucleotides, the CDR3 is TGCGCCAGCAGCTTGGCGACAGGGAGGTCTGGAAACACCATATATTTT.